This T cell receptor (beta chain) was observed in a study of T cells after yellow fever vaccination (dated by TCRdb to about 2019). In terms of the full investigation: Staining for CD3, CD45RA, CCR7 and CD95 was used to sort memory subsets (EM, EMRA, CM and Tscm) on a BD FACS Aria III. The cohort comprised two healthy male donors, one aged 18 to 29 and one aged 30 to 40 years. Libraries from fractions with low cell numbers were prepared with the SMART-Seq v4 Ultra Low Input RNA kit. Memory subsets were sorted on days 0, 15 and 45 and at 18 months following primary vaccination, and on days 0, 15 and 45 following the 30-year booster. Blood was collected at multiple timepoints before and after primary and secondary immunization, and bulk PBMC replicates and cell subsets were isolated. To follow T-cell clones before and after both primary and booster YFV17D yellow fever vaccination, bulk TCR alpha and beta repertoires underwent longitudinal sequencing. Results and caveats for the whole study, not just this receptor: After the booster, most clones that had expanded after primary vaccination were detected again (about 97% of CD4 and around nine tenths of CD8), suggesting broad maintenance of memory. FACS-sorted repertoires could contain abundant contaminating clonotypes from the bulk population, so computational filtering was required. The study included only a couple of donors, which limits how far the findings can be generalized. In the sorted memory subsets on day 0, nearly all of the vaccine-responding clonotypes fell below detection. A small fraction of clonotypes appeared in both the CD4 and CD8 compartments, likely as a result of convergent recombination. The secondary T-cell response was weaker than the primary response but faster, peaking on day 5 instead of day 15.

What this sample's treatment or condition label stands for: live attenuated yellow fever vaccine strain. PBMCs were isolated from peripheral blood using a standard Ficoll-Paque protocol. RNA from sorted memory subsets was extracted with the RNeasy Micro Kit. TCR cDNA was synthesized by 5'RACE template switching, which introduced a universal primer site and unique molecular identifiers. Priming for cDNA synthesis came from both the TCR alpha and TCR beta constant segments. Library amplification used two PCR steps, and the second PCR step added sample barcodes and sequencing adapters. Sequencing of libraries was performed on Illumina HiSeq 2500 (2x100 bp) or NovaSeq (2x150 bp). The study's own analysis went as follows. MIGEC was used to demultiplex reads and collapse the reads into UMI consensus sequences, and MiXCR was used for V(D)J alignment. Clonotypes responding to the vaccine were identified with edgeR on replicate PBMC samples, with the criteria of FDR below 0.01 and a log2 fold change above 5 up to day 15. Each bulk clonotype received a CD4 or CD8 identity based on whether the sequenced CD4 or CD8 repertoire contained that clonotype at higher abundance. Clonotype frequencies in memory subsets were weighted by FACS-sorted cell numbers to estimate each clone's distribution across memory phenotypes. The public reads were run again by TCRdb, first through fastp at Q25 and then through MiXCR, and only productive beta chains were kept. When rows share a CDR3 protein, they turn into one entry using the most common DNA and genes. These V and J calls originate from TCRdb's pipeline instead of the authors' own analysis. Here the sample has approximately 31,000 distinct CDR3 sequences; roughly a tenth occur a single time. The ten biggest clones cover approximately 12% of the sample.

The CDR3 sequence holds 17 residues, the cysteine and phenylalanine included. Only CDR3 DNA is held: 51 bases, read in frame from base 1. CDR1 and CDR2 are drawn from the germline V gene: SGHRS, YFSETQ. The trim is 1 base for V and 2 bases for J, with a gap of 15 bases between the germline ends. As concerns this clonotype: Nothing much larger sits one base from this clone, and base qualities are not available.

The sequence derives from a man aged 18 to 35 who received the YFV17D yellow fever vaccine. Specimen: PBMCs, either bulk or a sorted T-cell subset (CD4+, CD8+, memory, or dextramer-sorted; not recorded which), collected roughly 15 days after the first yellow fever vaccination. The sequence joins TRBV5-1 to TRBJ1-4; the D gene is perhaps TRBD1, on 5 matching bases. The DNA sequence is TGCGCCAGCAGCTTGAGGGCAGGGCTATTGACTAATGAAAAACTGTTTTTT. Protein translation: CASSLRAGLLTNEKLFF.